This T cell receptor beta chain was recovered during a study of T cells expressing NK-cell markers. At the level of the study: According to the study, TCR beta repertoires originated from sorted CD3+CD56+NKG2C+, CD3+CD56+NKG2C- and CD3+CD56-NKG2C+ T cells. With respect to HCMV, seven of the eight sequenced donors were seropositive, and one was seronegative. Study-wide points: Once again these clonotypes came out on top in the CD3+CD56-NKG2C+ fraction of a few donors. No clear determination of HCMV specificity was made for expanded NKG2C+ T cell clones.

Germline V gives CDR1 SSHAT, CDR2 FNYEAQ (reference sequence). There are 16 residues in the CDR3. Each CDR3 protein gets one entry in TCRdb, which reprocessed the 5' RACE reads and gives no DNA. Its table lists around 550,000 distinct CDR3 sequences. Of note for this clonotype: Antigen: not known.

The sequenced material came from blood T cells: a sorted CD56 or NKG2C T cell subset, CD4+ or CD8+ T cells, or bulk PBMC T cells (not recorded which). The clonotype comes from a man aged 18 to 30 in good health. The chain has TRBV7-7 and TRBJ2-3; TCRdb lists TRBD2, though no DNA is available to test this call. The CDR3 loop is CASSLSPGLSTDTQYF.